These T cell receptor beta chains were read from a single sample in a study of CD8+CD57+ T cells in acquired aplastic anemia. TCRdb re-analysed the reads in MiXCR, keeping a single row per CDR3 protein. Among about 170,000 distinct CDR3 sequences, about 64% were seen once, and the ten largest hold less than 55%. Source material: sorted CD4+, CD8+, or CD8+CD57+ T cells (not recorded which) from PBMCs. The receptors shown here come from a human donor in good health. Both conserved end residues are part of each CDR3. D genes are given only for firm matches. Rows may omit the clone size; those that give it use once, few, many or a size class.

d_gene: TRBD1
j_gene: TRBJ2-5
v_gene: TRBV19
abundance: many
CDR3aa: CASTLGTGEGETQYF
CDR3nt: TGTGCCAGTACCCTTGGGACAGGGGAAGGAGAGACCCAGTACTTC

d_gene: TRBD2
j_gene: TRBJ2-7
v_gene: TRBV15
abundance: .
CDR3aa: CATSREGGGHEQYF
CDR3nt: TGTGCCACCAGCAGAGAGGGGGGAGGGCACGAGCAGTACTTC

d_gene: .
j_gene: TRBJ1-2
v_gene: TRBV20-1
abundance: .
CDR3aa: CSGRSPQGYGYGYTF
CDR3nt: TGCAGTGGCCGCAGTCCCCAGGGGTACGGGTATGGCTACACCTTC

d_gene: .
j_gene: TRBJ2-1
v_gene: TRBV2
abundance: .
CDR3aa: CASSGTGNNEQFF
CDR3nt: TGTGCCAGCAGTGGAACAGGGAACAATGAGCAGTTCTTC

d_gene: TRBD1
j_gene: TRBJ1-2
v_gene: TRBV7-9
abundance: once
CDR3aa: CASRPERGQGDLYGYTF
CDR3nt: TGTGCCAGCAGACCTGAAAGGGGACAGGGGGATCTCTATGGCTACACCTTC

d_gene: .
j_gene: TRBJ1-2
v_gene: TRBV6-6
abundance: .
CDR3aa: CASSYDLTLGYTF
CDR3nt: TGTGCCAGCAGTTACGACCTTACTTTAGGATACACCTTC

d_gene: .
j_gene: TRBJ2-7
v_gene: TRBV25-1
abundance: .
CDR3aa: CASSRTVTYEQYF
CDR3nt: TGTGCCAGCAGTCGGACTGTCACCTACGAGCAGTACTTC

d_gene: TRBD2
j_gene: TRBJ2-1
v_gene: TRBV11-1
abundance: .
CDR3aa: CASSHDIQPGLADNEQFF
CDR3nt: TGCGCCAGCAGCCATGATATACAACCGGGACTAGCGGACAATGAGCAGTTCTTC

d_gene: TRBD2
j_gene: TRBJ2-3
v_gene: TRBV15
abundance: .
CDR3aa: CATSRDWTSGRDTQYF
CDR3nt: TGTGCCACCAGCAGAGACTGGACTAGCGGGAGAGATACGCAGTATTTT

d_gene: TRBD1
j_gene: TRBJ1-2
v_gene: TRBV15
abundance: .
CDR3aa: CATSDPGQPTF
CDR3nt: TGTGCCACCAGCGACCCGGGACAGCCGACCTTC

d_gene: TRBD1
j_gene: TRBJ1-6
v_gene: TRBV19
abundance: .
CDR3aa: CASSIGTGGSSPLHF
CDR3nt: TGTGCCAGTAGTATCGGGACAGGTGGTAGTTCACCCCTCCACTTT

d_gene: TRBD1
j_gene: TRBJ2-5
v_gene: TRBV7-6
abundance: many
CDR3aa: CASRKDRGEETQYF
CDR3nt: TGTGCCAGCAGAAAAGACAGGGGAGAGGAGACCCAGTACTTC

d_gene: .
j_gene: TRBJ2-1
v_gene: TRBV11-1
abundance: many
CDR3aa: CASSLGDSYNEQFF
CDR3nt: TGTGCCAGCAGCTTAGGGGACTCCTACAATGAGCAGTTCTTC

d_gene: .
j_gene: TRBJ1-1
v_gene: TRBV25-1
abundance: .
CDR3aa: CASSVADTMNTEAFF
CDR3nt: TGTGCCAGCAGTGTGGCAGACACCATGAACACTGAAGCTTTCTTT

d_gene: .
j_gene: TRBJ2-5
v_gene: TRBV15
abundance: .
CDR3aa: CATSRDRAETQYF
CDR3nt: TGTGCCACCAGCAGAGATCGGGCTGAGACCCAGTACTTC

d_gene: .
j_gene: TRBJ1-6
v_gene: TRBV7-9
abundance: .
CDR3aa: CASSSRNSPLHF
CDR3nt: TGTGCCAGCAGCTCCAGGAATTCACCCCTCCACTTT

d_gene: .
j_gene: TRBJ2-5
v_gene: TRBV29-1
abundance: .
CDR3aa: CSVEQSWRETQYF
CDR3nt: TGCAGCGTAGAACAGAGTTGGAGAGAGACCCAGTACTTC

d_gene: .
j_gene: TRBJ1-2
v_gene: TRBV4-1
abundance: many
CDR3aa: CASSQDLGWSYGYTF
CDR3nt: TGCGCCAGCAGCCAAGATTTGGGTTGGAGCTATGGCTACACCTTC

d_gene: TRBD1
j_gene: TRBJ2-1
v_gene: TRBV11-2
abundance: many
CDR3aa: CASSGGQGVWYEQFF
CDR3nt: TGTGCCAGCAGCGGGGGACAGGGGGTTTGGTATGAGCAGTTCTTC

d_gene: .
j_gene: TRBJ2-5
v_gene: TRBV24-1
abundance: .
CDR3aa: CATSDLGRGETEYF
CDR3nt: TGTGCCACCAGTGATTTGGGGCGCGGAGAGACCGAGTACTTC

d_gene: TRBD1
j_gene: TRBJ2-5
v_gene: TRBV7-2
abundance: .
CDR3aa: CASSSNPGQGGKGAQYF
CDR3nt: TGTGCCAGCAGCTCGAACCCGGGACAGGGAGGGAAGGGGGCCCAGTACTTC

d_gene: .
j_gene: TRBJ1-2
v_gene: TRBV20-1
abundance: .
CDR3aa: CSADTGNYGYTF
CDR3nt: TGCAGTGCTGACACAGGGAACTATGGCTACACCTTC

d_gene: TRBD2
j_gene: TRBJ2-7
v_gene: TRBV4-2
abundance: many
CDR3aa: CASSQGTGTSGSSYEQYF
CDR3nt: TGTGCCAGCAGCCAAGGAACCGGGACTAGCGGGAGCTCCTACGAGCAGTACTTC

d_gene: .
j_gene: TRBJ2-7
v_gene: TRBV5-4
abundance: few
CDR3aa: CASRSPTNFDEQYF
CDR3nt: TGTGCCAGCAGAAGCCCGACAAACTTCGACGAGCAGTACTTC

d_gene: .
j_gene: TRBJ2-7
v_gene: TRBV20-1
abundance: .
CDR3aa: CSANPGSGSYEQYF
CDR3nt: TGCAGTGCCAATCCAGGTAGCGGATCCTACGAGCAGTACTTC

d_gene: .
j_gene: TRBJ2-1
v_gene: TRBV6-5
abundance: many
CDR3aa: CASSYGVLQFF
CDR3nt: TGTGCCAGCAGTTACGGGGTCCTGCAGTTCTTC

d_gene: TRBD1
j_gene: TRBJ1-5
v_gene: TRBV20-1
abundance: .
CDR3aa: CSAGRQGTSNQPQHF
CDR3nt: TGCAGTGCGGGACGACAGGGGACTAGCAATCAGCCCCAGCATTTT

d_gene: .
j_gene: TRBJ2-1
v_gene: TRBV20-1
abundance: few
CDR3aa: CSALTPPRGEGNEQFF
CDR3nt: TGCAGTGCTCTAACTCCTCCGAGGGGGGAAGGCAATGAGCAGTTCTTC

d_gene: TRBD1
j_gene: TRBJ2-2
v_gene: TRBV7-3
abundance: .
CDR3aa: CASSLSDRAAGELFF
CDR3nt: TGTGCCAGCAGCTTATCGGACAGGGCGGCCGGGGAGCTGTTTTTT

d_gene: TRBD1
j_gene: TRBJ1-2
v_gene: TRBV5-1
abundance: once
CDR3aa: CASSLGGQIAGYTF
CDR3nt: TGCGCCAGCAGCTTGGGGGGACAGATTGCTGGCTACACCTTC

d_gene: .
j_gene: TRBJ2-3
v_gene: TRBV20-1
abundance: .
CDR3aa: CSARFRAEDTQYF
CDR3nt: TGCAGTGCCCGCTTTCGGGCCGAAGATACGCAGTATTTT

d_gene: TRBD2
j_gene: TRBJ2-7
v_gene: TRBV20-1
abundance: .
CDR3aa: CSAPWGMTSGGSYEQYF
CDR3nt: TGCAGTGCTCCTTGGGGGATGACTAGCGGGGGGTCCTACGAGCAGTACTTC

d_gene: TRBD2
j_gene: TRBJ2-7
v_gene: TRBV6-2/TRBV6-3
abundance: .
CDR3aa: CASSPRGSGRPYEQCF
CDR3nt: TGTGCCAGCAGCCCCCGTGGTAGCGGGAGGCCCTACGAGCAGTGCTTC

d_gene: .
j_gene: TRBJ1-2
v_gene: TRBV25-1
abundance: .
CDR3aa: CASSEWGYGYTF
CDR3nt: TGTGCCAGCAGTGAATGGGGCTATGGCTACACCTTC

d_gene: .
j_gene: TRBJ2-6
v_gene: TRBV25-1
abundance: .
CDR3aa: CASSDWSVSSGANVLTF
CDR3nt: TGTGCCAGCAGTGATTGGTCAGTAAGCTCTGGGGCCAACGTCCTGACTTTC

d_gene: .
j_gene: TRBJ2-7
v_gene: TRBV20-1
abundance: .
CDR3aa: CSARSGTSSNEQYF
CDR3nt: TGCAGTGCTAGATCAGGTACTAGCAGTAACGAGCAGTACTTC

d_gene: .
j_gene: TRBJ2-5
v_gene: TRBV7-9
abundance: once
CDR3aa: CASSFRQRETQYF
CDR3nt: TGTGCCAGCAGCTTTAGACAGCGAGAGACCCAGTACTTC

d_gene: TRBD1
j_gene: TRBJ2-3
v_gene: TRBV20-1
abundance: once
CDR3aa: CSVLGADRADTQYF
CDR3nt: TGCAGCGTCCTCGGAGCGGACAGGGCAGATACGCAGTATTTT

d_gene: .
j_gene: TRBJ1-2
v_gene: TRBV5-6
abundance: .
CDR3aa: CASSFPGFYGYTF
CDR3nt: TGTGCCAGCAGCTTTCCAGGCTTCTATGGCTACACCTTC

d_gene: .
j_gene: TRBJ1-6
v_gene: TRBV20-1
abundance: .
CDR3aa: CSAGQQRDNSPLHF
CDR3nt: TGCAGTGCTGGACAACAGCGGGATAATTCACCCCTCCACTTT

d_gene: .
j_gene: TRBJ1-5
v_gene: TRBV7-8
abundance: .
CDR3aa: CASSLMEQPQHF
CDR3nt: TGTGCCAGCAGCTTAATGGAACAGCCCCAGCATTTT

d_gene: .
j_gene: TRBJ1-1
v_gene: TRBV20-1
abundance: .
CDR3aa: CSAPQPAVVNTEAFF
CDR3nt: TGCAGTGCCCCCCAGCCCGCGGTCGTGAACACTGAAGCTTTCTTT

d_gene: .
j_gene: TRBJ1-6
v_gene: TRBV9
abundance: .
CDR3aa: CASSVASSPLHF
CDR3nt: TGTGCCAGCAGCGTAGCGAGTTCACCCCTCCACTTT

d_gene: TRBD1
j_gene: TRBJ1-1
v_gene: TRBV27
abundance: few
CDR3aa: CASLGQGGVEAFF
CDR3nt: TGTGCCAGCCTGGGTCAGGGGGGAGTTGAAGCTTTCTTT

d_gene: TRBD1
j_gene: TRBJ1-2
v_gene: TRBV7-2
abundance: once
CDR3aa: CASSPGLGQDVQLYYGYTF
CDR3nt: TGTGCCAGCAGCCCCGGACTTGGACAGGACGTTCAGCTATACTATGGCTACACCTTC

d_gene: .
j_gene: TRBJ2-3
v_gene: TRBV27
abundance: many
CDR3aa: CASSSRVADTQYF
CDR3nt: TGTGCCAGCAGTTCCCGTGTGGCAGATACGCAGTATTTT

d_gene: .
j_gene: TRBJ2-3
v_gene: TRBV29-1
abundance: .
CDR3aa: CSVEFGLIWTDTQYF
CDR3nt: TGCAGCGTTGAATTTGGCCTCATCTGGACAGATACGCAGTATTTT

d_gene: .
j_gene: TRBJ2-1
v_gene: TRBV5-5
abundance: many
CDR3aa: CASSSWLNDDEQFF
CDR3nt: TGTGCCAGCAGCTCCTGGTTAAACGACGATGAGCAGTTCTTC

d_gene: TRBD2
j_gene: TRBJ2-2
v_gene: TRBV9
abundance: .
CDR3aa: CASSGLGLAGNTGELFF
CDR3nt: TGTGCCAGCAGCGGACTCGGACTAGCGGGGAACACCGGGGAGCTGTTTTTT

d_gene: TRBD2
j_gene: TRBJ2-1
v_gene: TRBV7-9
abundance: .
CDR3aa: CASSPGTSGNNEQFF
CDR3nt: TGTGCCAGCAGTCCAGGGACTAGCGGGAACAATGAGCAGTTCTTC

d_gene: TRBD2
j_gene: TRBJ2-1
v_gene: TRBV20-1
abundance: many
CDR3aa: CSAPPRLATANEQFF
CDR3nt: TGCAGTGCTCCCCCCAGACTAGCCACAGCAAATGAGCAGTTCTTC

d_gene: TRBD1
j_gene: TRBJ1-2
v_gene: TRBV7-6
abundance: .
CDR3aa: CASSPDRAGYGYTF
CDR3nt: TGTGCCAGCAGCCCGGACAGGGCGGGCTATGGCTACACCTTC

d_gene: TRBD2
j_gene: TRBJ2-2
v_gene: TRBV5-1
abundance: .
CDR3aa: CASSLIGGDAGELFF
CDR3nt: TGCGCCAGCAGCTTGATTGGGGGGGACGCCGGGGAGCTGTTTTTT

d_gene: .
j_gene: TRBJ2-5
v_gene: TRBV7-8
abundance: .
CDR3aa: CASSFRRSETQYF
CDR3nt: TGTGCCAGCAGCTTCAGACGTTCAGAGACCCAGTACTTC

d_gene: .
j_gene: TRBJ1-6
v_gene: TRBV27
abundance: few
CDR3aa: CASSLGQTNSPLHF
CDR3nt: TGTGCCAGCAGTTTAGGACAGACGAATTCACCCCTCCACTTT

d_gene: TRBD2
j_gene: TRBJ2-1
v_gene: TRBV9
abundance: many
CDR3aa: CASSPSDGRTNNDEQFF
CDR3nt: TGTGCCAGCAGCCCCTCGGACGGGAGGACCAACAATGATGAGCAGTTCTTC

d_gene: .
j_gene: TRBJ2-3
v_gene: TRBV7-9
abundance: .
CDR3aa: CASSVVRDYSGGTDTQYF
CDR3nt: TGTGCCAGCAGCGTAGTTCGGGACTACTCAGGGGGCACAGATACGCAGTATTTT

d_gene: TRBD2
j_gene: TRBJ2-2
v_gene: TRBV27
abundance: few
CDR3aa: CASGPTSAYTGELFF
CDR3nt: TGTGCCAGCGGACCGACTAGCGCCTACACCGGGGAGCTGTTTTTT

d_gene: .
j_gene: TRBJ1-1
v_gene: TRBV7-3
abundance: .
CDR3aa: CASSLTSRGTEAFF
CDR3nt: TGTGCCAGCAGCTTAACGTCTCGGGGCACTGAAGCTTTCTTT